Reported below is one TCR beta chain. Two negative PCRs, clearance, or symptom resolution were required of recovered Cohort 3 donors. Trimming removed 6 bases from V and 3 bases from J; junction bases left unmatched: 10. Germline V gives CDR1 ENHRY, CDR2 SYGVKD. CDR3 length: 15 amino acids. This entry is derived from a study of blood T cell repertoires in COVID-19. The table came from immunoSEQ multiplex PCR; TCRdb's copy has only in-frame clones and leaves some out. The sample carries about 300,000 clones, 80% to 90% recorded once. Input material: PBMCs or T cells enriched from blood (not recorded which). The chain is built from TRBV10-3 and TRBJ1-1, with TRBD1 matching 7 bases. This TCR was sampled from a young man who had recovered from COVID-19. CDR3 coding DNA: TGTGCCATCAGAAGAGCAGGGGGACGGGACACTGAAGCTTTCTTT. Its protein is CAIRRAGGRDTEAFF.